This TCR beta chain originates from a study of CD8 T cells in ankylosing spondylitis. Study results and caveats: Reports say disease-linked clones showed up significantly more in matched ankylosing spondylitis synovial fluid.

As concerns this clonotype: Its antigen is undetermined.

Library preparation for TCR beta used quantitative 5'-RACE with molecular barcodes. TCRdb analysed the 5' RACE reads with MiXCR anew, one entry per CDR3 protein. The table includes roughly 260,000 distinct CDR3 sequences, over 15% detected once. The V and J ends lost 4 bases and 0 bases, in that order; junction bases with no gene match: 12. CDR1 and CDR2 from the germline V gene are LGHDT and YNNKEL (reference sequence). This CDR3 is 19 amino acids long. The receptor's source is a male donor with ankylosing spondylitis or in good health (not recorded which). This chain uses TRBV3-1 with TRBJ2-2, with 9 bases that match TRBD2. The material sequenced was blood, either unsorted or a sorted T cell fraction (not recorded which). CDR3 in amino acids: CASSPYRLAALPNTGELFF. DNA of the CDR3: TGTGCCAGCAGCCCCTATAGACTAGCGGCCCTGCCGAACACCGGGGAGCTGTTTTTT.